The clone carrying this T cell receptor (beta chain) was counted ten times or more. What it recognizes is unknown. The time point is: persistent/refractory GD, antithyroid drugs over 5 years with positive TRAb. Generation of the TCR library employed RNA extracted from PBMCs. V gave up 7 bases and J gave up 5 bases; unmatched junction bases: 3. The germline V gene has CDR1 MNHEY and CDR2 SMNVEV (reference sequence). The CDR3 is 14 residues long. The sample comes from a study of regulatory T cells in long-lasting Graves disease. Notes on the study in general: Persistent patients shared more public clonotypes (about 2,800) than newly diagnosed patients (about 940).

Both iRepertoire HTBI primers and Arm-PCR of CDR3 regions were used to build the TCR beta libraries. TCRdb re-called the multiplex PCR reads with MiXCR, one entry per CDR3 protein. The sample holds 430,000 or so distinct CDR3 sequences; roughly 21% are singletons and the top ten take 14%. The sample consisted of peripheral blood mononuclear cells (PBMCs), taken when the disease was refractory, from a patient treated with antithyroid drugs. The sequence came from a female donor with Graves disease. The chain employs TRBV27 and TRBJ2-2, with 11 nucleotides matching TRBD1. The CDR3 bases are TGTGCCAGCACTGGACAGGGGGCAACCGGGGAGCTGTTTTTT. It yields the protein CASTGQGATGELFF.